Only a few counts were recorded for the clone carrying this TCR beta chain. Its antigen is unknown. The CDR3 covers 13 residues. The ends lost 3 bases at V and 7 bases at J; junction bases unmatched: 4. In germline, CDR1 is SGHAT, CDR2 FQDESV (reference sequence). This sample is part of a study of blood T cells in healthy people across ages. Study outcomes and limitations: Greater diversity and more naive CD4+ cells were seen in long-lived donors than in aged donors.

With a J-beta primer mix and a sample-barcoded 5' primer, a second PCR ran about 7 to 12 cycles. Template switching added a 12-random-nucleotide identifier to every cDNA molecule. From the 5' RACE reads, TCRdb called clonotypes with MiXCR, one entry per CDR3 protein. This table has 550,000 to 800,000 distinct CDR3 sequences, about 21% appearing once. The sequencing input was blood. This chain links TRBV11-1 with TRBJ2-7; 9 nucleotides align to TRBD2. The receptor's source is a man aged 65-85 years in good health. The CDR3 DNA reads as TGTGCCAGCAGCTTGACTAGCGGAGGGGAGCAGTACTTC. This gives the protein CASSLTSGGEQYF.